Presented here are 8 T cell receptor beta chains from one specimen sequenced in a study of shared clonotypes between healthy human individuals. The table came from immunoSEQ multiplex PCR; TCRdb's copy has only in-frame clones and leaves some out. The sample holds 800,000 to 1,200,000 clones, around 78% seen once. What was sequenced was memory CD4+ T cells from PBMCs. As for subset: CD45RA-negative fraction. The receptors here all came from a man aged 18-30 years in good health. Some clones in this sample may be carry-over from other donors' samples.

V usage is TRBV10-1 and J usage is TRBJ2-1; D gene ambiguous. V dropped 5 bases and J dropped 2 bases, with 13 bases sitting between them. Germline V CDR1 and CDR2: WNHNN, SYGVQD (reference sequence). This CDR3 region has 15 residues. Written as DNA, the CDR3 is TGCGCCAGCAGTCCGACAAGGTCCACCTACAATGAGCAGTTCTTC. Translating gives CASSPTRSTYNEQFF.

This clone was counted ten times or more. This chain joins TRBV28 and TRBJ1-5, with TRBD1 matching over 8 bases. The CDR3 length is 14 residues. Germline assignment: CDR1 MDHEN and CDR2 SYDVKM. J gave up 7 bases and V 4 bases, and 6 bases lay outside the gene matches. This CDR3 is CASSSAGGGQPQHF. The DNA for the CDR3 is TGTGCCAGCAGTTCCGCAGGGGGCGGGCAGCCCCAGCATTTT.

Here the CDR3 DNA reads TGTGCCAGCTCCGCCTCGGCGGGTTACACTGAAGCTTTCTTT. Residues: CASSASAGYTEAFF. V is TRBV28 and J is TRBJ1-1; no clear D. The CDR3 runs 14 residues. Trimming took 8 bases from V and 3 from J, leaving 16 bases between them. Germline V lookup: CDR1 MDHEN, CDR2 SYDVKM.

About this clone itself: The sample holds other DNA sequences that translate to the same CDR3. The gene calls are TRBV28 and TRBJ1-2; a weak D match, TRBD1 (6 bases). Germline V gives CDR1 MDHEN, CDR2 SYDVKM. V was clipped by 2 bases and J by 7 bases, with 11 bases between them. The CDR3 covers 13 residues. DNA for the CDR3: TGTGCCAGCAGTTTAGACGGGGGGCGTGGCTACACCTTC. Its protein is CASSLDGGRGYTF.

This clone was counted only a few times. V is TRBV14 and J is TRBJ2-7; 11 nucleotides agree with TRBD2. The CDR3 is 15 amino acids. V shed 4 bases, J shed 6 bases, and the junction held 8 bases outside the gene matches. CDR1 SGHDN and CDR2 FVKESK come from the germline V gene. CDR3 DNA sequence: TGTGCCAGCAGCCGCCTGACTAGCGGGAATCTCGAGCAGTACTTC. This encodes CASSRLTSGNLEQYF.

This clone was observed a single time. J is TRBJ2-1 and V is TRBV2, with D maybe TRBD2 (5 bases). V dropped 4 bases and J dropped 1 base, with 11 bases sitting between them. The CDR3 spans 15 residues. Looked up from germline, CDR1 is SNHLY and CDR2 is FYNNEI. The CDR3 spells CASSVSGGSYNEQFF. As DNA, the CDR3 is TGTGCCAGCAGTGTAAGCGGCGGGTCCTACAATGAGCAGTTCTTC.

A word on this clone: A much larger clone lies one base from this, so it may be a read error. The chain is built from TRBV6-1 and TRBJ1-1; TRBD1 is a possible D gene (6 bases). V was shortened by 5 bases and J by 1 base, with 8 bases between the two germline ends. The CDR3 spans 13 residues. CDR1 is MNHNS, CDR2 SASEGT, per germline. The chain's CDR3 is CASSKQGNTEAFF. In DNA form, the CDR3 reads TGTGCCAGCAGTAAACAGGGGAACACTGAAGCTTTCTTT.

The V call is TRBV27, the J call TRBJ1-5; 7 bases agree with TRBD1. The CDR3 totals 14 residues. Germline V gives CDR1 MNHEY, CDR2 SMNVEV (reference sequence). Losses at the gene ends were 6 bases for V and 4 bases for J; bases not matched to a gene: 6. CDR3 amino acids: CASRDTGVNQPQHF. In DNA, the CDR3 is TGTGCCAGCAGAGATACAGGGGTGAATCAGCCCCAGCATTTT.